Shown below are 2 T cell receptor beta chains from a single sample sequenced in a study of T cell responses to AZD1222 COVID-19 vaccine. Profiled with immunoSEQ multiplex PCR; TCRdb holds only in-frame clones, not every one. The data contain 130,000 or so clones, about 93% of them singletons. Source: peripheral blood, taken on day 0 of AZD1222 vaccination. These receptors were taken from an adult in good health.

The chain recombines TRBV3-1 (or the pseudogene TRBV3-2) with TRBJ2-3; 10 bases match TRBD2. Per the germline V gene, CDR1 is LGHDT and CDR2 is YNNKEL (reference sequence). Unmatched junction bases numbered 0, after V lost 0 bases and J lost 0 bases. The CDR3 length is 16 residues. The CDR3: CASSQETSGSTDTQYF. Here the CDR3 DNA reads TGTGCCAGCAGCCAAGAGACTAGCGGGAGCACAGATACGCAGTATTTT.

The chain uses TRBV9 and TRBJ1-1; D gene unclear. V lost 4 bases and J 0 bases, leaving 19 bases between the germline ends. Germline assignment: CDR1 SGDLS and CDR2 YYNGEE. This CDR3 is built from 17 residues. CDR3 sequence (DNA): TGTGCCAGCAGCACACTGGTAAGTTCCCGCATGAACACTGAAGCTTTCTTT. Its translation: CASSTLVSSRMNTEAFF.